This T cell receptor beta chain was identified in a study of blood T cell repertoires in COVID-19. The overall study: Sites in the United States, Italy and Spain provided acute and convalescent COVID-19 samples.

The CDR3 totals 15 residues. V was clipped by 6 bases and J by 6 bases; unmatched bases: 8. Germline V gene lookup returns CDR1 KGHDR and CDR2 SFDVKD. Seattle's cohort entered during active infection and was followed longitudinally. Per the original methods: Cell counts per sample came from amplifying reference gene primers. Profiled with immunoSEQ multiplex PCR; TCRdb holds only in-frame clones, not every one. V, J and clone size reflect that table, while D and trimming were determined from the DNA. The table includes around 300,000 clones, about 90% detected once. The sequencing sample was made of peripheral blood. V gene TRBV24-1 combines with J gene TRBJ2-3; 10 bases are a match to TRBD2. This TCR derives from a middle-aged woman with COVID-19, enrolled during active disease. The CDR3 region is CATSHSGGLVDTQYF. The CDR3 DNA reads TGTGCCACCAGTCATAGCGGGGGGTTAGTGGATACGCAGTATTTT.